The 8 T cell receptor beta chains below come from one sample, sequenced in a study of Graves' ophthalmopathy and Graves' hyperthyroidism. From RNA, the CDR3 regions of TCR beta chains were amplified and sequenced. Following a first-round RT-PCR that used HTBI primers, a second-round multiplex PCR was carried out. TCRdb passed the multiplex PCR reads through MiXCR, listing each CDR3 protein once. The repertoire includes about 740,000 distinct CDR3 sequences, 40% of them detected once, and approximately 46% sits in the top ten. Sequenced sample: peripheral blood. All receptors come from an adult man with Graves' ophthalmopathy.

This rearrangement joins TRBV5-1 to TRBJ1-2; no definite D call. Germline-derived CDR1 and CDR2 are SGHRS and YFSETQ. This CDR3 is built from 14 residues. V lost 4 bases to trimming and J lost 2 bases, with 12 bases between them. The CDR3 loop is CASSPQPMNYGYTF. CDR3 coding DNA: TGCGCCAGCAGCCCCCAACCGATGAACTATGGCTACACCTTC.

V is TRBV19 and J is TRBJ2-5; D is perhaps TRBD1 or TRBD2 (5 bases each). With the DNA end fitting TRBJ2-4 better, the J assignment may be wrong. The length of the CDR3 is 13 residues. The germline V gene has CDR1 LNHDA and CDR2 SQIVND (reference sequence). The CDR3 is CASSMTGTDIQYF. Written as DNA, the CDR3 is TGTGCCAGTAGTATGACGGGGACGGACATTCAGTACTTC.

This clonotype was counted ten times or more. This sequence joins TRBV9 and TRBJ2-5, with D possibly TRBD1 on 5 matching bases. This CDR3 comprises 13 residues. The V and J ends lost 2 bases and 4 bases respectively, with 9 bases between them. Germline CDR1 reads SGDLS; CDR2 reads YYNGEE. This CDR3 reads CASSVDSAETQYF. CDR3 nucleotide sequence: TGTGCCAGCAGCGTTGACAGCGCAGAGACCCAGTACTTC.

The chain recombines TRBV12-3 or TRBV12-4 with TRBJ1-5; 8 bases are a match to TRBD1. The V gene end was trimmed by 6 bases and the J gene end by 1 base; junction bases not matched to a gene: 2. CDR3 length: 14 amino acids. CDR3 bases: TGTGCCAGCAGGAGGACAGGGAGCAATCAGCCCCAGCATTTT. The encoded protein is CASRRTGSNQPQHF.

This clonotype was recorded at least ten times. The CDR3 DNA reads as TGCGCCAGCAGTGATTTCAGGACTAGCGCCTACGAGCAGTACTTC. Amino acid sequence: CASSDFRTSAYEQYF. The chain links TRBV10-2 to TRBJ2-7; 9 nucleotides agree with TRBD2. Unmatched junction bases numbered 5, after V lost 3 bases and J lost 2 bases. This CDR3 comprises 15 residues. CDR1 and CDR2 from the germline V gene are WSHSY and SAAADI.

This clonotype has a count of ten or more. V and J are TRBV29-1 and TRBJ2-5, with D possibly matching TRBD2 (6 bases). V was trimmed by 4 bases and J by 6 bases, leaving 9 bases between them. This CDR3 contains 11 residues. Germline V gene sequence: CDR1 SQVTM, CDR2 ANQGSEA. The CDR3 here is CSVAGDQTQYF. The CDR3 DNA reads TGCAGCGTTGCGGGGGATCAGACCCAGTACTTC.

This sequence joins TRBV10-3 and TRBJ2-5; 10 nucleotides agree with TRBD2. The V gene end was trimmed by 10 bases and the J gene end by 7 bases; junction bases not matched to a gene: 9. This CDR3 is built from 13 residues. The germline V gene encodes CDR1 ENHRY and CDR2 SYGVKD. Written as DNA, the CDR3 is TGTGCCAACGAGCGGGAGGGCCATGGGACCCAGTACTTC. It codes for CANEREGHGTQYF.

This clonotype was recorded a few times. V is TRBV19 and J is TRBJ1-5; a possible D gene is TRBD1 (5 bases). Germline lookup yields CDR1 LNHDA and CDR2 SQIVND (reference sequence). This CDR3 is 14 amino acids long. The V and J ends lost 7 bases and 0 bases respectively, with 10 bases between them. CDR3 bases: TGTGCCAGTATGGGGCAGAGTAGCAATCAGCCCCAGCATTTT. This encodes CASMGQSSNQPQHF.